This T cell receptor beta chain originates from a study of blood T cell repertoires in COVID-19. Looking at the study overall: The samples span acute and convalescent COVID-19 from the United States, Italy and Spain. Sources were T cells, B-cell-depleted T cells, or PBMCs; the material itself was cDNA or gDNA.

In the authors' workflow: Using reference gene primer amplification, nucleated cell counts were estimated. Using immunoSEQ multiplex PCR, the repertoire was profiled, and TCRdb retains in-frame clones only, with some absent. V, J and clone size derive from that table, while D and trimming were established from the DNA sequence. Of approximately 190,000 clones in the sample, 84% were seen once. Germline assignment: CDR1 GTSNPN and CDR2 SVGIG (reference sequence). CDR3 length equals 15 residues. With 1 base clipped from V and 1 base from J, the junction kept 6 bases outside the gene matches. This sequence originates from a man younger than 45 with active or convalescent COVID-19. The sequenced sample consisted of peripheral blood. The rearrangement links TRBV30 to TRBJ2-5, with 7 bases identical to TRBD1. CDR3 bases: TGTGCCTGGAGTGGAAACAGGGGTTCCCAAGAGACCCAGTACTTC. It encodes CAWSGNRGSQETQYF.